This T cell receptor (beta chain) was observed in a study of T cells in Graves' hyperthyroidism and ophthalmopathy. Points from the study as a whole: Blood held most thyroid clonotypes expanded above 0.001 frequency.

Comments on this clonotype: Its antigen is not known. One end of the junction does not line up with germline, which may come from a read error.

RNA transcripts were the template for amplifying TCR beta CDR3 regions. The HTBI set primed first-round TCR CDR3 RT-PCR. TCRdb re-called the multiplex PCR reads with MiXCR, one entry per CDR3 protein. The data contain under 350,000 distinct CDR3 sequences, 15% to 20% of them singletons. Fresh peripheral blood, around 9.3 ml of it, supplied the PBMCs. This CDR3 has 15 residues. CDR1 SGHRS and CDR2 YFSETQ come from the germline V gene. This receptor was identified in a woman in her forties or fifties with Graves' hyperthyroidism. The material sequenced was blood. V gene TRBV5-1 combines with J gene TRBJ1-2; TRBD1 might be the D (6 bases). DNA for the CDR3: TGCGCCAGCAGCTTGGGACAGGCCTCCAACTATGGCTACATCTTC. Its protein product is CASSLGQASNYGYIF. The variable domain in full, completed from reference TRBV5-1 and TRBJ1-2, reads KAGVTQTPRYLIKTRGQQVTLSCSPISGHRSVSWYQQTPGQGLQFLFEYFSETQRNKGNFPGRFSGRQFSNSRSEMNVSTLELGDSALYLCASSLGQASNYGYIFGSGTRLTVV.